This T cell receptor (beta chain) comes out of a study of T cell responses to AZD1222 COVID-19 vaccine. Of note for this clone: Its antigen is unknown.

Only in-frame clones appear in the TCRdb table, and some are missing; sequencing was by immunoSEQ multiplex PCR. The repertoire holds 84,000 or so clones, with over 75% as singletons. The CDR3 runs to 15 residues. Germline lookup yields CDR1 SGHNT and CDR2 YENEEA. The ends lost 4 bases at V and 7 bases at J; junction bases unmatched: 6. Findings and limits, study-wide: Baseline seropositives among AZD1222 recipients totaled only 5 to 7. Repertoire sampling happened only post peak T cell response. Unmutated regions of variants are reportedly targeted by nearly half of spike-specific TCRs. White British ancestry dominated among donors, who included more females, and clonal diversity was possibly underestimated.

The chain combines TRBV11-3 with TRBJ1-4; 10 bases line up with TRBD1. The source was peripheral blood, collected 28 days after the second AZD1222 dose. The clonotype comes from an adult who received the AZD1222 COVID-19 vaccine. The CDR3 reads CASSSRQGAGEKLFF. The CDR3 region has the DNA TGTGCCAGCAGCTCTCGACAGGGGGCGGGTGAAAAACTGTTTTTT.